This TCR beta chain was identified in a study of T cell repertoires in ileal Crohn's disease. Sequenced by immunoSEQ multiplex PCR; TCRdb stores in-frame clones only, minus some. The table lists approximately 11,000 clones, roughly four fifths of them singletons. This CDR3 region has 14 residues. Per germline, CDR1 PRHDT and CDR2 FYEKMQ (reference sequence). The V gene end was trimmed by 5 bases and the J gene end by 5 bases; junction bases not matched to a gene: 6. The receptor was isolated from an adult with Crohn's disease. The chain links TRBV13 to TRBJ2-5; 9 nucleotides line up with TRBD1. Sequencing used ileal tissue. CDR3 nucleotide sequence: TGTGCCAGCAGCGACACAGGGGGCTTGGAGACCCAGTACTTC. Translated, it gives CASSDTGGLETQYF.